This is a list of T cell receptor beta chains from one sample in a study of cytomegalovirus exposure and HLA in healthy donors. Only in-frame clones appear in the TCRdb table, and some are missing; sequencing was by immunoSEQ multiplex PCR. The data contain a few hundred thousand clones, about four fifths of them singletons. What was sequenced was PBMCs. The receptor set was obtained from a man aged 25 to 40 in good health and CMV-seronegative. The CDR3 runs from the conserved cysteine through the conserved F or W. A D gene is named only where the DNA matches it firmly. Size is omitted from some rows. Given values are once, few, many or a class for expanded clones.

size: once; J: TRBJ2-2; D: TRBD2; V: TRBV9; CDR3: CAGSVGVAGNTGELFF; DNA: TGTGCCGGCAGCGTAGGGGTAGCGGGGAACACCGGGGAGCTGTTTTTT
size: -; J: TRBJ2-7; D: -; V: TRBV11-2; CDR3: CASSLVTGSYEQYF; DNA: TGTGCCAGCAGCTTAGTTACAGGATCCTACGAGCAGTACTTC
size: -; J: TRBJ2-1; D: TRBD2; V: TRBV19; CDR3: CASSIEPGGVYNEQFF; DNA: TGTGCCAGTAGTATTGAACCTGGGGGGGTCTACAATGAGCAGTTCTTC
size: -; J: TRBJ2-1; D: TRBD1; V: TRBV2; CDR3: CASSPGTGVQLNEQFF; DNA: TGTGCCAGCAGCCCCGGGACAGGGGTACAACTCAATGAGCAGTTCTTC
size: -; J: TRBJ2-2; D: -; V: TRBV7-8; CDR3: CASSFDGVLNGELFF; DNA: TGTGCCAGCAGCTTTGACGGGGTATTAAACGGGGAGCTGTTTTTT
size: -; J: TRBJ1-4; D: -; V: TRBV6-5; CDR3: CASSQTDGIRKLFF; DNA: TGTGCCAGCAGCCAAACAGACGGGATAAGGAAACTGTTTTTT
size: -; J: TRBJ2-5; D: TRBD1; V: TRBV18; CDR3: CASSPGRGRGETQYF; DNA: TGTGCCAGCTCACCAGGCAGGGGGCGAGGGGAGACCCAGTACTTC
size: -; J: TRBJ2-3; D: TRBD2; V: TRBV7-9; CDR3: CASSLLADTDTQYF; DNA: TGTGCCAGCAGCTTACTAGCGGACACAGATACGCAGTATTTT
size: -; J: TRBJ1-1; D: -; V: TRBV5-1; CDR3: CASSPGGQNTEAFF; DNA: TGCGCCAGCAGCCCCGGGGGGCAGAACACTGAAGCTTTCTTT
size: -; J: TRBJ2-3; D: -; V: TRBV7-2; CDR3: CASSHGAGAWELADTQYF; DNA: TGTGCCAGCAGCCACGGGGCAGGGGCTTGGGAGTTGGCAGATACGCAGTATTTT
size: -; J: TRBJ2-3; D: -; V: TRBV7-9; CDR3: CASSLEQGSTRDTQYF; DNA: TGTGCCAGCAGCCTCGAACAGGGTTCGACACGGGATACGCAGTATTTT
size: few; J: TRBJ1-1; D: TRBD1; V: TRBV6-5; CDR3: CASRDRLQGNTEAFF; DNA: TGTGCCAGTAGGGACAGGCTGCAGGGGAACACTGAAGCTTTCTTT
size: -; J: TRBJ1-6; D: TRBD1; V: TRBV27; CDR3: CASSPTGTGSKAPLHF; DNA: TGTGCCAGCAGCCCAACCGGGACAGGATCTAAGGCACCCCTCCACTTT
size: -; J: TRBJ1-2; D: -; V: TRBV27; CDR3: CASSLNGRGNGYTF; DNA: TGTGCCAGCAGTTTAAATGGCAGGGGTAATGGCTACACCTTC
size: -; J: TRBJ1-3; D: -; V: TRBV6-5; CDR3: CASSYRPSSGNTIYF; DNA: TGTGCCAGCAGTTATCGACCTAGCTCTGGAAACACCATATATTTT
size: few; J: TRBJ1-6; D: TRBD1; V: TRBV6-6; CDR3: CASSQGQGVSPLHF; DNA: TGTGCCAGCAGCCAGGGACAGGGGGTTTCACCCCTCCACTTT
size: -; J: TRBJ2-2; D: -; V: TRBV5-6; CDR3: CASSLEWVGGLSGELFF; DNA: TGTGCCAGCAGCTTGGAATGGGTTGGGGGCCTCAGCGGGGAGCTGTTTTTT
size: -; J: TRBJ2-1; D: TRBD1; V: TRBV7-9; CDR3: CASSFTGQERQFF; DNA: TGTGCCAGCAGCTTTACCGGACAGGAAAGGCAGTTCTTC
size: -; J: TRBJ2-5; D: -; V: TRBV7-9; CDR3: CASSLVSARETQYF; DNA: TGTGCCAGCAGCTTAGTATCAGCGAGGGAGACCCAGTACTTC
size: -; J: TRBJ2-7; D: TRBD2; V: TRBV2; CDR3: CASSLGLAGGNYEQYF; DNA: TGTGCCAGCAGCTTGGGACTAGCGGGGGGAAACTACGAGCAGTACTTC
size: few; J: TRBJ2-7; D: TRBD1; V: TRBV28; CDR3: CASSLGQGGYEQYF; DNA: TGTGCCAGCAGTTTGGGACAGGGGGGCTACGAGCAGTACTTC
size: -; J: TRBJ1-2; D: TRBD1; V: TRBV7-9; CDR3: CASSLPGQGYGYTF; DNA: TGTGCCAGCAGCTTACCCGGACAGGGCTATGGCTACACCTTC
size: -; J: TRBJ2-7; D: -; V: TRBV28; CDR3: CASSLNFGGAYEQYF; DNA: TGTGCCAGCAGTTTAAATTTTGGAGGGGCCTACGAGCAGTACTTC
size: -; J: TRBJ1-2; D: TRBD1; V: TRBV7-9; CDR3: CASSLGDRAGGYTF; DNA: TGTGCCAGCAGCTTAGGTGACAGGGCGGGAGGCTACACCTTC
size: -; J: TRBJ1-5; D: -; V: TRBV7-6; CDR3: CASSLAMGGPGPSNQPQHF; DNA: TGTGCCAGCAGCCTAGCAATGGGGGGGCCTGGACCTAGCAATCAGCCCCAGCATTTT
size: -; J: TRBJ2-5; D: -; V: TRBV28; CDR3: CASSLGLQETQYF; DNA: TGTGCCAGCAGTTTAGGGCTCCAAGAGACCCAGTACTTC
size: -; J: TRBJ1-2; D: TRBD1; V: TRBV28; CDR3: CASSLRDRGHYGYTF; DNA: TGTGCCAGCAGTTTAAGGGACAGGGGGCACTATGGCTACACCTTC
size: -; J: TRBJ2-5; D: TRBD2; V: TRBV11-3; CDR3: CASSPSTSGVAETQYF; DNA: TGTGCCAGCAGCCCTTCAACTAGCGGGGTCGCCGAGACCCAGTACTTC
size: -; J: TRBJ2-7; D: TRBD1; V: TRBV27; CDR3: CASSARGQASYEQYF; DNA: TGTGCCAGCAGCGCTCGAGGACAGGCCTCCTACGAGCAGTACTTC
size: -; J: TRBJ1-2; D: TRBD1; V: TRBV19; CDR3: CASSTQGVPNYGYTF; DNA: TGTGCCAGTAGTACACAGGGGGTACCTAACTATGGCTACACCTTC
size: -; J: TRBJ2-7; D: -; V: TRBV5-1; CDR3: CASSLSGGEQYF; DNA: TGCGCCAGCAGCTTGAGCGGTGGGGAGCAGTACTTC
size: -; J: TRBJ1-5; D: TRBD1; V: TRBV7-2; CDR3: CASSLRQGSNQPQHF; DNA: TGTGCCAGCAGCTTGAGACAGGGAAGCAATCAGCCCCAGCATTTT
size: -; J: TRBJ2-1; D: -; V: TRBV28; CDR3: CASSLLSEQFF; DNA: TGTGCCAGCAGTTTATTGAGTGAGCAGTTCTTC
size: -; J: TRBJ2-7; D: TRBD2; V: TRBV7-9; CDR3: CASSRGTSGSYEQYF; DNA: TGTGCCAGCAGCCGGGGGACTAGCGGCTCCTACGAGCAGTACTTC
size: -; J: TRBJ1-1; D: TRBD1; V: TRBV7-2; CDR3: CATRGQMMNTEAFF; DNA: TGTGCCACCAGGGGACAGATGATGAACACTGAAGCTTTCTTT
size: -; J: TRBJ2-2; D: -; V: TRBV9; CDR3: CASSPGGSMGTGELFF; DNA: TGTGCCAGCAGCCCCGGAGGGTCCATGGGAACCGGGGAGCTGTTTTTT
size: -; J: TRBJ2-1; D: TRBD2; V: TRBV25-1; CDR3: CASSAIAGALYNEQFF; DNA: TGTGCCAGCAGCGCTATAGCGGGAGCCCTCTACAATGAGCAGTTCTTC
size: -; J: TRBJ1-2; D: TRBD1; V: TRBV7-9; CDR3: CASSPGTGARANYGYTF; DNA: TGTGCCAGCAGCCCCGGGACAGGGGCCAGAGCTAACTATGGCTACACCTTC
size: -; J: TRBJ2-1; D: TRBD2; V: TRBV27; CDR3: CASKIAGVNNEQFF; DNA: TGTGCCAGCAAGATAGCGGGGGTGAACAATGAGCAGTTCTTC
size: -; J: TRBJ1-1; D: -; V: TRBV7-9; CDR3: CASSILSRGSTEAFF; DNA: TGTGCCAGCAGCATACTCTCCCGGGGATCCACTGAAGCTTTCTTT
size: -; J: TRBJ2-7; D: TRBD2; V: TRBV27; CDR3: CASSRELAPYEQYF; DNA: TGTGCCAGCAGTCGAGAACTAGCGCCCTACGAGCAGTACTTC
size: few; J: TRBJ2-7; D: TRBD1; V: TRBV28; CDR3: CASSTRTGTGGTGEQYF; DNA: TGTGCCAGCAGTACCCGAACCGGGACAGGGGGCACTGGCGAGCAGTACTTC
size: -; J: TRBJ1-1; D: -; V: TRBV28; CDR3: CASTRGGGPEAFF; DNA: TGTGCCAGCACCCGGGGGGGTGGGCCTGAAGCTTTCTTT
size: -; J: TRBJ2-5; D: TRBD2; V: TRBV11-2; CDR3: CASSLEGLAVQETQYF; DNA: TGTGCCAGCAGCTTAGAGGGACTAGCGGTTCAAGAGACCCAGTACTTC
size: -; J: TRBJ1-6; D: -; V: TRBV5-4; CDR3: CASSTRQVNSPLHF; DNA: TGTGCCAGCAGCACCCGACAGGTTAATTCACCCCTCCACTTT
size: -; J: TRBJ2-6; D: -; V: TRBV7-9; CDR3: CASSLVSFTGASVLTF; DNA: TGTGCCAGCAGCTTAGTAAGTTTCACTGGGGCCAGCGTCCTGACTTTC
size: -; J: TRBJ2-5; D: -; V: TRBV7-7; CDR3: CASSSQRNQETQYF; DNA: TGTGCTAGCAGCTCTCAGCGGAATCAAGAGACCCAGTACTTC
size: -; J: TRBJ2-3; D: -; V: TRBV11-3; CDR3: CASSLEGRKDTQYF; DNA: TGTGCCAGCAGCTTAGAAGGCAGGAAGGATACGCAGTATTTT
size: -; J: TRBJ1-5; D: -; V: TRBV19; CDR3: CASSIPSRDSFNQPQHF; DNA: TGTGCCAGTAGTATCCCATCGAGAGACAGCTTCAATCAGCCCCAGCATTTT
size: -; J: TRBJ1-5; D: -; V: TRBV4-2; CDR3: CASSQAQGATQPQHF; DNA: TGTGCCAGCAGCCAAGCACAAGGAGCTACTCAGCCCCAGCATTTT
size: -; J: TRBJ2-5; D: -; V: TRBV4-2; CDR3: CASSQGERETQYF; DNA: TGTGCCAGCAGTCAAGGGGAGAGGGAGACCCAGTACTTC
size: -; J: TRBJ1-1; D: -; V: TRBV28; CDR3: CASSLAHRVRMNTEAFF; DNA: TGTGCCAGCAGTTTAGCGCACAGGGTACGGATGAACACTGAAGCTTTCTTT
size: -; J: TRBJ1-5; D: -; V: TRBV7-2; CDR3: CASSQGGGRQPQHF; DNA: TGTGCCAGCAGCCAAGGGGGGGGCCGGCAGCCCCAGCATTTT
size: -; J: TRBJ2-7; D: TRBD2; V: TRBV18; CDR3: CASATSGGAYEQYF; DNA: TGTGCCAGTGCCACTAGCGGGGGGGCTTACGAGCAGTACTTC
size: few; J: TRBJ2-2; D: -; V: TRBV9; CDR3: CASSVASGELFF; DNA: TGTGCCAGCAGCGTTGCTAGCGGGGAGCTGTTTTTT
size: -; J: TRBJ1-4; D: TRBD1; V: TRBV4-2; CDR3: CASSQPDRDGEKLFF; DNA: TGTGCCAGCAGCCAACCGGACAGGGACGGGGAAAAACTGTTTTTT